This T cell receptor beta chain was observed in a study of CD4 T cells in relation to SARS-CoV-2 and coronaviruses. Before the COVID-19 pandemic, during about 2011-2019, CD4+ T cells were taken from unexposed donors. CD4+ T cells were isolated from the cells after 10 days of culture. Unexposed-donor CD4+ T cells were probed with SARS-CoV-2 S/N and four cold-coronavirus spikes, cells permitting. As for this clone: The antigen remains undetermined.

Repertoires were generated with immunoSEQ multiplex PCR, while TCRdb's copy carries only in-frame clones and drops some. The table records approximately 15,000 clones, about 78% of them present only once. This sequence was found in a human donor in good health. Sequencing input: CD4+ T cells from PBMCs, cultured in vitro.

In nucleotides, the CDR3 is TGCGCCAGCAGCTGGGGGACAGGGGGGGAGGGTCGGGATTACGAGCAGTACTTC. Protein sequence: CASSWGTGGEGRDYEQYF. The gene calls are TRBV5-1 and TRBJ2-7, with 11 bases identical to TRBD1. J lost 4 bases, V lost 3 bases, and 15 bases had no gene match. The CDR3 has 18 amino acids. Germline assignment: CDR1 SGHRS and CDR2 YFSETQ. Full variable domain (missing parts from reference TRBV5-1 and TRBJ2-7): KAGVTQTPRYLIKTRGQQVTLSCSPISGHRSVSWYQQTPGQGLQFLFEYFSETQRNKGNFPGRFSGRQFSNSRSEMNVSTLELGDSALYLCASSWGTGGEGRDYEQYFGPGTRLTVT.